What follows are 8 T cell receptor beta chains derived from one specimen sequenced in a study of T cells expressing NK-cell markers (dated by TCRdb to 2019 to 2021). Receptor libraries were prepared by 5' RACE. Sequencing took place on an Illumina HiSeq 2000. With the reads reprocessed by TCRdb, a single entry stands for each CDR3 protein sequence and no DNA is reported. The sample has 300,000 to 450,000 distinct CDR3 sequences on record. Roughly 5.2% of the sample is taken by the ten largest. Material for sequencing was blood T cells: a sorted CD56 or NKG2C T cell subset, CD4+ or CD8+ T cells, or bulk PBMC T cells (not recorded which). Receptors were obtained from a man aged 18-75 years in good health.

The chain carries TRBV7-8 and TRBJ1-4; TCRdb lists TRBD1, though no DNA is available to test this call. CDR3 length equals 19 residues. Germline CDR1 SGHVS, CDR2 FQNEAQ. The CDR3 protein is CASSLVGNRGPSANEKLFF.

This chain connects TRBV9 to TRBJ2-4; TCRdb reports TRBD2, a call that lacks DNA to check it against. The CDR3 covers 15 residues. Germline CDR1 reads SGDLS; CDR2 reads YYNGEE. CDR3 amino acids: CASSVVEGPKNIQYF.

The rearrangement joins TRBV2 to TRBJ2-7; TCRdb indicates TRBD1, and absent DNA this call remains unverified. The CDR3 sequence is 14 residues long. CDR1 SNHLY and CDR2 FYNNEI come from the germline V gene. The CDR3 loop is CATEGPGTQAEQYF.

V and J are TRBV2 and TRBJ2-3; TCRdb's D gene call, TRBD2, goes unchecked for lack of DNA. The CDR3 is made up of 15 amino acids. Germline CDR1 is SNHLY and CDR2 is FYNNEI. CDR3 sequence reads: CASRGLAGRGDTQYF.

This chain links TRBV27 with TRBJ2-7; checking the TCRdb D call of TRBD1 is not possible without DNA. CDR1 is MNHEY and CDR2 is SMNVEV in the germline V gene (reference sequence). The CDR3 runs 15 residues. The CDR3 sequence: CASSYTGQGFHEQYF.

The chain is built from TRBV12-3 or TRBV12-4 and TRBJ2-3; TCRdb returns TRBD2, unconfirmable since there is no DNA. The CDR3 totals 14 residues. Here the CDR3 reads CASSLSSGLDTQYF.

The chain has TRBV20-1 and TRBJ2-3; TCRdb designates TRBD2, a call that cannot be tested without DNA. CDR1 is DFQATT, CDR2 SNEGSKA, per germline (reference sequence). The CDR3 runs 17 residues. The CDR3: CSARDLQTSGGTDTQYF.

The rearrangement joins TRBV25-1 to TRBJ2-1; TCRdb proposes TRBD1, but this gene call is untestable without DNA. The CDR3 spans 14 residues. Germline V gene sequence: CDR1 MGHDK, CDR2 SYGVNS. CDR3 protein: CASSARGGADEQFF. The complete variable domain, with remaining parts taken from reference TRBV25-1 and TRBJ2-1, reads EADIYQTPRYLVIGTGKKITLECSQTMGHDKMYWYQQDPGMELHLIHYSYGVNSTEKGDLSSESTVSRIRTEHFPLTLESARPSHTSQYLCASSARGGADEQFFGPGTRLTVL.